These 29 T cell receptor beta chains originate from one sample sequenced in a study of Ad26.COV2.S vaccination and SARS-CoV-2 variants (dated by TCRdb to the early 2020s). Taken with the paper, the label for time point translates to: individuals recovered from natural SARS-CoV-2 infection. Library construction relied on the immunoSEQ multiplex PCR assay. TCRdb limited this immuneACCESS table to in-frame rearrangements with V and J called. A share of clones is missing; checked studies link under half to unresolved V genes, and the rest is unexplained. The sample records around 94,000 clones, 60% to 85% of which are singletons. Around 15% of the sample is taken by the ten largest. Source: peripheral blood, taken after recovery from COVID-19. The receptors were sampled from a human donor who had recovered from COVID-19.

The chain is built from TRBV29-1 and TRBJ1-1; no definite D call. CDR3 size: 10 residues. The germline V and J ends were trimmed by 4 bases and 7 bases, with 7 bases remaining between them. Germline CDR1 and CDR2: SQVTM and ANQGSEA. The CDR3 here is CSVAWGEAFF. CDR3 DNA sequence: TGCAGCGTTGCGTGGGGTGAAGCTTTCTTT.

This chain links TRBV14 with TRBJ1-1; D is possibly TRBD1 (5 bases). The CDR3 is 14 amino acids. The germline V and J ends were trimmed by 1 base and 3 bases, with 9 bases remaining between them. The germline V gene encodes CDR1 SGHDN and CDR2 FVKESK. CDR3 DNA sequence: TGTGCCAGCAGCCAAGGTCGGGGGGACACTGAAGCTTTCTTT. Amino acids: CASSQGRGDTEAFF.

The gene calls are TRBV19 and TRBJ2-1; D might be TRBD2 (6 bases). V lost 0 bases and J 5 bases, leaving 17 bases between the germline ends. CDR1 is LNHDA, CDR2 SQIVND, per germline (reference sequence). CDR3 length equals 17 residues. The CDR3 spells CASSIDPGGLANNEQFF. The CDR3 DNA follows: TGTGCCAGTAGTATAGATCCAGGAGGGCTAGCAAACAATGAGCAGTTCTTC.

The rearrangement links TRBV3-1 (or the pseudogene TRBV3-2) to TRBJ2-2; 7 bases are shared with TRBD1. Germline CDR1 reads LGHDT; CDR2 reads YNNKEL (reference sequence). The V gene end was trimmed by 2 bases and the J gene end by 5 bases; junction bases not matched to a gene: 5. The CDR3 runs to 15 residues. This CDR3 is CASSQKGARTGELFF. Written as DNA, the CDR3 is TGTGCCAGCAGCCAAAAGGGGGCAAGGACCGGGGAGCTGTTTTTT.

As DNA, the CDR3 is TGTGCCAGCAGAGACAGGGGGGAATCCTATGGCTACACCTTC. Amino acids: CASRDRGESYGYTF. This chain joins TRBV6-5 and TRBJ1-2; 9 positions agree with TRBD1. This CDR3 comprises 14 residues. CDR1 is MNHEY, CDR2 SVGAGI, per germline. V shed 6 bases, J shed 4 bases, and the junction held 6 bases outside the gene matches.

The chain combines TRBV10-3 with TRBJ2-1; TRBD1 matches at 7 bases. CDR3 size: 15 residues. Trimming took 4 bases from V and 2 from J; bases not matched to a gene: 5. The germline gives CDR1 ENHRY, CDR2 SYGVKD. Written as DNA, the CDR3 is TGTGCCATCAGTGGAACAGGGGATCCCTACAATGAGCAGTTCTTC. Translating gives CAISGTGDPYNEQFF.

This clone was seen just once. The chain couples TRBV5-4 to TRBJ2-7, with D maybe TRBD1 (5 bases). CDR1 is SGHNT, CDR2 YYREEE, per germline (reference sequence). Trimming pared 1 base from V and 2 bases from J, leaving 13 bases between. The CDR3 length is 15 residues. The CDR3 loop reads CASSLRGREPYEQYF. The CDR3 DNA sequence: TGTGCCAGCAGCTTGAGGGGAAGAGAACCCTACGAGCAGTACTTC.

The rearrangement uses TRBV12-5 and TRBJ1-1; D remains unclear. The ends were cut back, 1 base at V and 8 bases at J, with 14 bases in the middle. This CDR3 region has 14 residues. The germline V gene has CDR1 LGHNT and CDR2 FRNRAP. This chain's CDR3 is CASGLEGPQGEAFF. The CDR3 DNA follows: TGTGCTAGTGGTTTGGAAGGGCCGCAAGGGGAAGCTTTCTTT.

This chain uses TRBV25-1 with TRBJ2-5, with D possibly called TRBD1 or TRBD2 (5 bases each). The V end was cut by 0 bases, the J end by 1 base, with 9 bases between. Per the germline V gene, CDR1 is MGHDK and CDR2 is SYGVNS. The CDR3 spans 15 residues. CDR3 nucleotide sequence: TGTGCCAGCAGTGAATATAAGGGGACCCAAGAGACCCAGTACTTC. It specifies CASSEYKGTQETQYF.

The chain employs TRBV6-5 and TRBJ2-7; 8 positions agree with TRBD1. J gave up 4 bases and V 10 bases, and 9 bases lay outside the gene matches. Germline V gene sequence: CDR1 MNHEY, CDR2 SVGAGI. The CDR3 is 13 residues long. CDR3 region: CATQGQDIYEQYF. CDR3 nucleotides: TGTGCCACCCAGGGACAGGATATTTACGAGCAGTACTTC.

This clone was recorded a few times. The rearrangement links TRBV5-6 to TRBJ2-7, with a tentative D call TRBD1 (5 bases). Deletions cut 5 bases from V and 2 bases from J, with 8 bases between. Germline CDR1 SGHDT, CDR2 YYEEEE. The CDR3 runs to 12 residues. CDR3 sequence reads: CASSIGAYEQYF. CDR3 bases: TGTGCCAGCAGTATAGGGGCCTACGAGCAGTACTTC. The whole variable domain, filled in from reference TRBV5-6 and TRBJ2-7, reads DAGVTQSPTHLIKTRGQQVTLRCSPKSGHDTVSWYQQALGQGPQFIFQYYEEEERQRGNFPDRFSGHQFPNYSSELNVNALLLGDSALYLCASSIGAYEQYFGPGTRLTVT.

The chain uses TRBV2 and TRBJ2-1; the D is unclear. This CDR3 has 14 amino acids. V was clipped by 0 bases and J by 7 bases, with 10 bases between them. CDR1 is SNHLY and CDR2 is FYNNEI in the germline V gene. DNA for the CDR3: TGTGCCAGCAGTGAAGCGCTTTTTGGGAATGAGCAGTTCTTC. Amino acid sequence: CASSEALFGNEQFF. Together with reference TRBV2 and TRBJ2-1, the CDR3 gives the full variable domain: EPEVTQTPSHQVTQMGQEVILRCVPISNHLYFYWYRQILGQKVEFLVSFYNNEISEKSEIFDDQFSVERPDGSNFTLKIRSTKLEDSAMYFCASSEALFGNEQFFGPGTRLTVL.

V and J are TRBV19 and TRBJ2-5; 10 bases are shared with TRBD1. The junction had 7 bases not matched to a gene; V was cut back by 4 bases and J by 5 bases. Germline V gives CDR1 LNHDA, CDR2 SQIVND (reference sequence). This CDR3 spans 15 amino acids. The CDR3 loop is CASSKGQGPGETQYF. DNA of the CDR3: TGTGCCAGTAGTAAGGGACAGGGGCCCGGGGAGACCCAGTACTTC.

The chain is built from TRBV3-1 (or the pseudogene TRBV3-2) and TRBJ1-2; D might be TRBD1 (5 bases). Per germline, CDR1 LGHDT and CDR2 YNNKEL (reference sequence). The CDR3 is 13 residues long. The ends were cut back, 1 base at V and 4 bases at J, with 7 bases in the middle. Written as DNA, the CDR3 is TGTGCCAGCAGCCAAGGTCAGGGCTATGGCTACACCTTC. It encodes CASSQGQGYGYTF.

The rearrangement joins TRBV12-3 or TRBV12-4 to TRBJ1-1; the D is unclear. The length of the CDR3 is 13 residues. Trimming pared 7 bases from V and 5 bases from J, leaving 14 bases between. The DNA of the CDR3 is TGTGCCAGCAACCCCAGCGGGTTTACTGAAGCTTTCTTT. It is translated as CASNPSGFTEAFF.

The chain combines TRBV21-1 with TRBJ2-7. TRBV21-1 is designated a pseudogene. The length of the CDR3 is 8 residues. The CDR3 DNA reads TGTGCCGGCAACGAGCAGTACTTC. Its protein product is CAGNEQYF.

J is TRBJ1-6 and V is TRBV5-5; 7 nucleotides line up with TRBD1. This CDR3 region has 14 residues. Per the germline V gene, CDR1 is SGHKS and CDR2 is YYEKEE (reference sequence). V lost 0 bases, J lost 8 bases, and 2 bases stayed unmatched. CDR3 in amino acids: CASSLGDRDSPLHF. The CDR3 DNA reads as TGTGCCAGCAGCTTGGGGGACAGAGATTCACCCCTCCACTTT. The whole variable domain, filled in from reference TRBV5-5 and TRBJ1-6, reads DAGVTQSPTHLIKTRGQQVTLRCSPISGHKSVSWYQQVLGQGPQFIFQYYEKEERGRGNFPDRFSARQFPNYSSELNVNALLLGDSALYLCASSLGDRDSPLHFGNGTRLTVT.

Here the CDR3 DNA reads TGTGCCAGTAGTATGAGGGGCTGGAATAGCAATCAGCCCCAGCATTTT. Amino acid sequence: CASSMRGWNSNQPQHF. This sequence joins TRBV19 and TRBJ1-5; D possibly corresponds to TRBD1 (5 bases). V gave up 3 bases and J gave up 0 bases, with 12 bases separating them. CDR1 is LNHDA, CDR2 SQIVND, per germline (reference sequence). This CDR3 has 16 amino acids.

J is TRBJ1-1 and V is TRBV19; weak D call: TRBD1 (5 bases). The CDR3 runs to 13 residues. CDR1 LNHDA and CDR2 SQIVND come from the germline V gene (reference sequence). V lost 5 bases to trimming and J lost 4 bases, with 11 bases between them. The DNA for the CDR3 is TGTGCCAGTAGTCCCAGGGTGGGCACTGAAGCTTTCTTT. As protein: CASSPRVGTEAFF.

The chain links TRBV7-9 to TRBJ2-7, with D tentatively TRBD1 (5 bases). Germline V gives CDR1 SEHNR, CDR2 FQNEAQ (reference sequence). The V end was cut by 0 bases, the J end by 4 bases, with 10 bases between. The CDR3 is 14 residues long. The CDR3: CASSLAQTVYEQYF. In DNA form, the CDR3 reads TGTGCCAGCAGCTTAGCGCAGACAGTTTACGAGCAGTACTTC.

This clone was recorded once. The rearrangement uses TRBV3-1 (or the pseudogene TRBV3-2) and TRBJ2-7, with D perhaps assigned TRBD1 or TRBD2 (7 bases each). Germline CDR1 LGHDT, CDR2 YNNKEL (reference sequence). The V and J ends lost 1 base and 6 bases respectively, with 28 bases between them. CDR3 length equals 19 residues. CDR3 nucleotide sequence: TGTGCCAGCAGCCAAGTCATATCCAGGGGGGGCCCCCTTCCCGGCGAGCAGTACTTC. It specifies CASSQVISRGGPLPGEQYF.

This chain connects TRBV7-2 to TRBJ1-4; 9 nucleotides line up with TRBD1. CDR3 length: 14 residues. V lost 5 bases, J lost 7 bases, and 5 bases stayed unmatched. Germline assignment: CDR1 SGHTA and CDR2 FQGNSA. CDR3: CASSVQGASEKLFF. The CDR3 bases are TGTGCCAGCAGCGTACAGGGGGCTAGTGAAAAACTGTTTTTT.

The chain employs TRBV6-2 or TRBV6-3 and TRBJ2-1; D is unresolved. The CDR3 is made up of 10 amino acids. Germline V CDR1 and CDR2: MNHEY, SVGEGT. The germline V and J ends were trimmed by 6 bases and 7 bases, with 4 bases remaining between them. This chain's CDR3 is CASSSNEQFF. The CDR3 bases are TGTGCCAGCAGCTCAAATGAGCAGTTCTTC.

This CDR3 reads CASSFDREGTEAFF. CDR3 DNA: TGTGCCAGCAGTTTTGACAGGGAGGGCACTGAAGCTTTCTTT. The chain recombines TRBV2 with TRBJ1-1; 7 bases are a match to TRBD1. CDR1 is SNHLY and CDR2 is FYNNEI in the germline V gene. The junction had 7 bases not matched to a gene; V was cut back by 5 bases and J by 4 bases. The CDR3 loop spans 14 amino acids.

V gene TRBV5-1 combines with J gene TRBJ2-7; either TRBD1 or TRBD2 may supply D (5 bases each). Germline CDR1 SGHRS, CDR2 YFSETQ. Trimming removed 3 bases at V and 2 bases at J, with 12 bases between. The CDR3 length is 14 residues. The CDR3 here is CASSWGAGAYEQYF. Written as DNA, the CDR3 is TGCGCCAGCAGCTGGGGCGCCGGGGCCTACGAGCAGTACTTC.

The chain couples TRBV4-1 to TRBJ2-7; possibly TRBD1 for D (6 bases). Trimming cost V 2 bases and J 2 bases, with 13 bases left between them. The germline gives CDR1 MGHRA, CDR2 YSYEKL. The CDR3 extends over 15 amino acids. The CDR3 is CASSQSQGSTYEQYF. The CDR3 DNA reads TGCGCCAGCAGCCAATCGCAGGGGTCGACCTACGAGCAGTACTTC.

The CDR3 region is CASSQGEHGYTF. The DNA for the CDR3 is TGTGCCAGCAGTCAGGGGGAGCACGGCTACACCTTC. This chain links TRBV6-5 with TRBJ1-2, with TRBD1 matching over 7 bases. Germline assignment: CDR1 MNHEY and CDR2 SVGAGI. This CDR3 contains 12 residues. Losses at the gene ends were 5 bases for V and 8 bases for J; bases not matched to a gene: 5.

This clone came up a few times. The chain uses TRBV23-1 and TRBJ2-3; D perhaps matches TRBD1 (6 bases). TRBV23-1 is recorded as an ORF, its role being uncertain. Trimming cost V 4 bases and J 4 bases, with 15 bases left between them. The CDR3 length is 15 residues. CDR3 sequence reads: CASSRGGAGADTQYF. As DNA, the CDR3 is TGCGCCAGCAGTCGAGGGGGTGCTGGCGCAGATACGCAGTATTTT.

This clone turned up a few times. J is TRBJ1-1 and V is TRBV3-1 (or the pseudogene TRBV3-2); TRBD1 matches at 7 bases. The J segment lost 1 base and the V segment lost 5 bases, leaving 1 base of the junction unmatched. The CDR3 runs 13 residues. Germline V gives CDR1 LGHDT, CDR2 YNNKEL (reference sequence). In DNA form, the CDR3 reads TGTGCCAGCAGCGACAGGGCGAACACTGAAGCTTTCTTT. This translates into CASSDRANTEAFF.